This T cell receptor beta chain derives from a study of human T cells and chemical hapten exposure (dated by TCRdb to the early 2020s). As for the study more broadly: For sensitization, 2% DPC in acetone was applied to a 2 cm by 2 cm area of upper inner arm skin. Throughout the study period of 20 to 25 weeks, patients also received therapeutic DPC doses to the scalp every week. Patch testing was performed on the upper back with Finn chambers containing 0.01% DPC, and the patch tests were scored after 6 days according to International Contact Dermatitis Research Group standards. For TCR sequencing, blood came from 25 to 35 alopecia patients at anywhere from one to four time points (pre-sensitization, 2, 6 and 24 weeks). Blood samples were taken from patients before sensitization (week 0) and then at 2, 6 and about 24 weeks after DPC sensitization. The libraries were sequenced as a pool, and the TCR yield per sample differed mostly because of small variations in library volumes within the pool. The mostly female patient cohort included alopecia areata with under or over 50% scalp involvement, alopecia totalis and alopecia universalis. This study followed changes in the peripheral blood TCR repertoire in vivo during primary and secondary sensitization of alopecia patients to the hapten diphenylcyclopropenone (DPC).

This clonotype was counted ten times or more. What this receptor recognizes is not known. No per-base quality is available; no much larger clone lies one base away. The germline V gene (reference sequence) specifies SGHNT as CDR1 and YYREEE as CDR2. V lost 0 bases and J lost 7 bases; the stretch between them is 5 bases long. The CDR3 spans 13 residues, from the cysteine through the phenylalanine. The kept DNA is CDR3 alone, 39 bases in frame from the first base. Summary of the overall study and its limitations: A positive correlation was found between the number of PT1 expanded TCRs and patch test score, with significance reached at thresholds 8, 16 and 32 but not 4. All patients had alopecia, a presumed autoimmune disease, so their immune response might differ from that of healthy individuals. Repeated subsampling changed both the strength of the expansion versus patch-test correlation and the threshold at which that correlation became significant. The number of TCRs above 1 in 1000 frequency did not change with DPC sensitization; there was no evidence of global repertoire structure alterations. Compared with pre-sensitization or healthy control sets, expanded TCRs formed significantly more large CDR3 similarity clusters, which is consistent with antigen-driven responses.

Library method: RACE. Sequencer: NextSeq 500. During library preparation, unique molecular identifiers were attached to individual cDNA molecules so that TCRs could be counted quantitatively and reproducibly. From each blood RNA sample, both TCR alpha and TCR beta chains were sequenced. The paper's processing steps were these. A median of approximately 100,000 TCRs per sample was observed, with a range of roughly 23,224 to 700,000. V, J and CDR3 annotation of the TCR reads was carried out using the Decombinator software suite. For PS versus PT1 abundance plots, all samples were subsampled to the same number of TCRs (28,000). TCRs were defined as expanded if absent before sensitization and observed at least eight times at the 2-week time point. TCRdb reprocessing: public reads trimmed at Q25 with fastp, clones called with MiXCR, in-frame beta chains kept. Rows with one shared CDR3 protein collapse into an entry with the most common genes and DNA. For this entry, the V and J calls and clone size follow TCRdb and not the study's own pipeline. In this sample the table shows about 120,000 distinct CDR3 sequences, approximately 15% of which occur a single time. Around 2.7% of the sample belongs to the ten largest clones.

Interpreted using the paper, the time point label stands for: pre-sensitization, week 0. The sample's treatment or condition label, decoded: therapeutic diphenylcyclopropenone sensitization with weekly scalp DPC. Blood at each patch-test visit was drawn before the patch test was applied. Patients were eligible if aged 18 to 70, diagnosed with alopecia and judged suitable for DPC therapy, and pregnant patients were excluded. Total RNA was isolated from unfractionated whole blood collected in Tempus Blood RNA tubes. The starting material was whole blood, obtained in connection with sensitization to the hapten diphenylcyclopropenone (DPC). The receptor chain draws on TRBV5-4 and TRBJ1-6; the D gene cannot be resolved reliably. The sequence came from a woman younger than 30 with alopecia areata. Some clones in this sample may be carry-over from other donors' samples. The CDR3 amino acid sequence is: CASSLGGNSPLHF. At the DNA level, the sequence is TGTGCCAGCAGCTTGGGCGGCAATTCACCCCTCCACTTT.